This T cell receptor beta chain was identified in a study of shared clonotypes between healthy human individuals. From germline, CDR1 is MNHEY and CDR2 SVGAGI. The CDR3 is 16 residues long. The ends were cut back, 0 bases at V and 6 bases at J, with 17 bases in the middle. The study's findings and limits: Non-shared clonotypes displayed generation probabilities falling below those of clonotypes present in all four donors. Inspection by rarefaction showed sorted-subset sequencing to be incomplete despite large depth.

Source study methods: ImmunoSEQ gave junction-only sequences without quality scores, so filtering differed. The protocol was immunoSEQ multiplex PCR, while the TCRdb copy is restricted to in-frame clones and leaves out a portion. That table gives V, J and clone size, and the DNA gave D and trimming. There are 980,000 or so clones in the sample; 60% to 85% occur only once, and around 1.5% lies in the top ten. This clone came up once. Its specificity is not known. The sequenced sample consisted of memory CD4+ T cells sorted from blood. The subset is: CD45RA-negative fraction. This clonotype was sampled from a young man in good health. The genes are TRBV6-5 and TRBJ1-1, with D possibly matching TRBD1 (5 bases). CDR3 sequence: CASSYSIAGLGAEAFF. The CDR3 nucleotides are TGTGCCAGCAGTTACTCGATTGCAGGTTTAGGGGCTGAAGCTTTCTTT.